The sequence of this T cell receptor (beta chain) was determined in a study of Graves' ophthalmopathy and Graves' hyperthyroidism. Looking at the study overall: Stable hyperthyroidism referred to disease that showed no ophthalmopathy within 18 months of follow-up.

Investigators amplified TCR beta CDR3 regions from RNA transcripts. A first-round RT-PCR used HTBI primers, followed by a second-round multiplex PCR. TCRdb ran MiXCR on the multiplex PCR reads and lists one entry per CDR3 protein. The sample consists of over a million distinct CDR3 sequences, about two fifths of them appearing once. This clonotype was found many times. Its antigen is as yet unknown. Notes on the study in general: Most expanded clonotypes in thyroid above 0.001 frequency also showed up in blood.

Source material: peripheral blood or thyroid tissue (not recorded which). This receptor was taken from an adult man with Graves' hyperthyroidism.

CDR3 bases: TGCGCCAGCAGTGATGGCTCACTCTGGGACGAGCAGTACTTC. Residues: CASSDGSLWDEQYF. The rearrangement links TRBV10-1 to TRBJ2-7; D gene ambiguous. The V end lost 3 bases, the J end lost 5 bases, and 14 bases lay between the germline ends. CDR1 WNHNN and CDR2 SYGVQD come from the germline V gene (reference sequence). This CDR3 is 14 amino acids long.